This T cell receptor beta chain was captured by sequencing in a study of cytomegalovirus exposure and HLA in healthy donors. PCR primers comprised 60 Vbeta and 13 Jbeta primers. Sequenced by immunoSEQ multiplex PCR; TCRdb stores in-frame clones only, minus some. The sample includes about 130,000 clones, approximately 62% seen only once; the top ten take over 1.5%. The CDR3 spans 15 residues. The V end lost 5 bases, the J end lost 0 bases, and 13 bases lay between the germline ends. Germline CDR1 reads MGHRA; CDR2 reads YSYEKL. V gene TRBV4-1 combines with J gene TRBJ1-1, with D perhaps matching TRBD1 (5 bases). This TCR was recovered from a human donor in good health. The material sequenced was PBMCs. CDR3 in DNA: TGCGCCAGCAGCGCAAAGGACAACGTGAACACTGAAGCTTTCTTT. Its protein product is CASSAKDNVNTEAFF.